These T cell receptor beta chains were read from a single sample in a study of blood T cell repertoires in COVID-19. Generated by immunoSEQ multiplex PCR, the TCRdb table keeps only in-frame clones and is missing some. This table has 50,000 or so clones, 84% appearing once. Sequences were obtained from peripheral blood. These receptors were taken from a man aged 45-60 years with acute or convalescent COVID-19. Both conserved end residues are part of each CDR3. A D gene is named only where the DNA matches it firmly. Expanded clones are given a class, and other clones once, few, many or no size at all.

V,size,J,D,CDR3,DNA
TRBV5-1,few,TRBJ1-1,-,CASSLDQNTEAFF,TGCGCCAGCAGCTTGGATCAGAACACTGAAGCTTTCTTT
TRBV27,-,TRBJ2-2,-,CASSEDSAGELFF,TGTGCCAGCAGTGAGGACAGCGCCGGGGAGCTGTTTTTT
TRBV10-1,-,TRBJ2-7,-,CASSESTSSKDYSYEQYF,TGCGCCAGCAGTGAGTCGACGTCTAGCAAAGATTACTCCTACGAGCAGTACTTC
TRBV21-1,once,TRBJ2-1,-,CASSSYYEFF,TGTGCCAGCAGCAGTTATTATGAGTTCTTC
TRBV5-1,-,TRBJ1-1,TRBD1,CASSWNTGGTEAFF,TGCGCCAGCAGCTGGAACACAGGGGGCACTGAAGCTTTCTTT
TRBV2,few,TRBJ2-1,TRBD2,CASRASGGAYNEQFF,TGTGCCAGCAGAGCTAGCGGGGGGGCCTACAATGAGCAGTTCTTC
TRBV27,-,TRBJ2-7,-,CASSLSIGRSTYEQYF,TGTGCCAGCAGTTTGTCGATCGGTAGATCCACCTACGAGCAGTACTTC
TRBV5-6,-,TRBJ2-4,-,CASSDIGQAKNIQYF,TGTGCCAGCAGCGATATAGGACAGGCCAAAAACATTCAGTACTTC
TRBV28,few,TRBJ2-2,TRBD1,CASSLDRGRAGELFF,TGTGCCAGCAGTCTGGACAGGGGGCGGGCCGGGGAGCTGTTTTTT
TRBV27,-,TRBJ2-2,TRBD2,CASSPTSGGNTGELFF,TGTGCCAGCAGTCCTACTAGCGGGGGGAACACCGGGGAGCTGTTTTTT
TRBV7-9,-,TRBJ1-5,TRBD1,CASSLPRTGNNQPQHF,TGTGCCAGCAGCTTACCGAGGACAGGTAATAATCAGCCCCAGCATTTT
TRBV9,-,TRBJ2-7,-,CASSPETGTGPEQYF,TGTGCCAGCAGCCCAGAGACAGGTACCGGCCCCGAGCAGTACTTC
TRBV2,-,TRBJ1-6,TRBD1,CASSGGQGDSYNSPLHF,TGTGCCAGCAGTGGTGGACAGGGTGACTCCTATAATTCACCCCTCCACTTT